This entry lists 20 T cell receptor beta chains sequenced from one sample in a study of blood T cell repertoires in COVID-19. Produced via immunoSEQ multiplex PCR; TCRdb's table is partial and in-frame only. The sample has roughly 150,000 clones, roughly 90% seen once; the top ten hold roughly 19%. The sample taken for sequencing was peripheral blood. Source of these receptors: a man in his sixties with active or convalescent COVID-19.

V usage is TRBV9 and J usage is TRBJ2-5; 8 bases align to TRBD2. V lost 0 bases and J lost 4; bases outside the gene matches: 8. CDR1 and CDR2 from the germline V gene are SGDLS and YYNGEE. This CDR3 spans 16 amino acids. CDR3 DNA: TGTGCCAGCAGCGTAGATATCGGGGGGGCGGGAGAGACCCAGTACTTC. Protein: CASSVDIGGAGETQYF.

The rearrangement uses TRBV11-3 and TRBJ2-7, with 9 bases that match TRBD1. In germline, CDR1 is SGHNT, CDR2 YENEEA. Losses at the gene ends were 5 bases for V and 5 bases for J; bases not matched to a gene: 7. There are 14 residues in the CDR3. Here the CDR3 DNA reads TGTGCCAGCAGCCCAGCGGGACAGGGTAACGAGCAGTACTTC. Protein: CASSPAGQGNEQYF.

This sequence joins TRBV3-1 (or the pseudogene TRBV3-2) and TRBJ2-7; D perhaps matches TRBD2 (5 bases). This CDR3 has 14 amino acids. The germline CDR1 and CDR2 sequences are LGHDT and YNNKEL (reference sequence). Trimming took 0 bases from V and 4 from J, leaving 10 bases between them. DNA for the CDR3: TGTGCCAGCAGCCAAGATCTAGCTACGTACGAGCAGTACTTC. This sequence encodes CASSQDLATYEQYF.

The chain employs TRBV9 and TRBJ1-1; maybe TRBD1 (5 bases). V shed 3 bases and J shed 4 bases, with 10 bases lying between them. The CDR3 covers 13 residues. Germline CDR1 SGDLS, CDR2 YYNGEE. The CDR3 nucleotides read TGTGCCAGCAGCGCGGACATCGGCACTGAAGCTTTCTTT. Translating it yields CASSADIGTEAFF.

Here the CDR3 DNA reads TGTGCCACCAGCAGAGATTGGCGGGCACTGGCCCAAGAGACCCAGTACTTC. Its translation is CATSRDWRALAQETQYF. The chain is built from TRBV15 and TRBJ2-5, with a weak D call TRBD2 (5 bases). Trimming took 0 bases from V and 1 from J, leaving 15 bases between them. The CDR3 is made up of 17 amino acids. Per germline, CDR1 LNHNV and CDR2 YYDKDF (reference sequence).

The chain links TRBV19 to TRBJ1-1; D is unclear. V gave up 4 bases and J gave up 0 bases, with 12 bases separating them. Germline V gene lookup returns CDR1 LNHDA and CDR2 SQIVND (reference sequence). There are 15 residues in the CDR3. Here the CDR3 DNA reads TGTGCCAGTAGTAATGGGAGAACAATGAACACTGAAGCTTTCTTT. This encodes CASSNGRTMNTEAFF. The full variable domain, rest sourced from reference TRBV19 and TRBJ1-1, is DGGITQSPKYLFRKEGQNVTLSCEQNLNHDAMYWYRQDPGQGLRLIYYSQIVNDFQKGDIAEGYSVSREKKESFPLTVTSAQKNPTAFYLCASSNGRTMNTEAFFGQGTRLTVV.

This clone showed up just once. The rearrangement uses TRBV27 and TRBJ1-2; 7 bases map to TRBD1. V shed 1 base, J shed 8 bases, and the junction held 10 bases outside the gene matches. The CDR3 sequence is 15 residues long. The V gene's germline CDR1 is MNHEY and CDR2 SMNVEV (reference sequence). CDR3 in amino acids: CASSLLGVGGDGYTF. In DNA, the CDR3 is TGTGCCAGCAGTTTATTAGGTGTAGGGGGCGACGGCTACACCTTC.

The chain joins TRBV4-1 to TRBJ2-3; 9 bases agree with TRBD2. Germline V gene sequence: CDR1 MGHRA, CDR2 YSYEKL. This CDR3 has 16 amino acids. V dropped 3 bases and J dropped 2; count of bases not matched to a gene: 6. The CDR3 DNA follows: TGCGCCAGCAGCCAGCGAGCGGGGGGCATCACAGATACGCAGTATTTT. Encoded protein: CASSQRAGGITDTQYF.

V is TRBV11-2 and J is TRBJ1-5; D unclear. The CDR3 length is 13 residues. CDR1 is SGHAT and CDR2 is FQNNGV in the germline V gene. V dropped 2 bases and J dropped 7 bases, with 9 bases sitting between them. As DNA, the CDR3 is TGTGCCAGCAGCTTAACATCAGTCCAGCCCCAGCATTTT. It encodes CASSLTSVQPQHF. Complete variable domain (other parts from reference TRBV11-2 and TRBJ1-5): EAGVAQSPRYKIIEKRQSVAFWCNPISGHATLYWYQQILGQGPKLLIQFQNNGVVDDSQLPKDRFSAERLKGVDSTLKIQPAKLEDSAVYLCASSLTSVQPQHFGDGTRLSIL.

This sequence joins TRBV24-1 and TRBJ2-1; 8 bases are a match to TRBD1. The CDR3 sequence is 16 residues long. CDR1 and CDR2 from the germline V gene are KGHDR and SFDVKD. V shed 3 bases and J 6 bases; nucleotides not matched to a gene: 9. The CDR3 loop is CATSDPGTGKGNEQFF. In DNA, the CDR3 is TGTGCCACCAGTGATCCCGGGACAGGTAAAGGCAATGAGCAGTTCTTC.

In DNA, the CDR3 is TGTGCCAGTAGTGTCAGGGAAGTGGGCACTGAAGCTTTCTTT. It is translated as CASSVREVGTEAFF. The chain uses TRBV19 and TRBJ1-1; D may be TRBD1 (5 bases). Trimming left V 5 bases short and J 4 bases short, with 14 bases between. CDR3 size: 14 residues. Germline V gene sequence: CDR1 LNHDA, CDR2 SQIVND (reference sequence).

This clone was detected once. The chain links TRBV2 to TRBJ1-4; 9 bases map to TRBD1. The germline CDR1 and CDR2 sequences are SNHLY and FYNNEI. V was pared by 6 bases and J by 8 bases, with 7 bases of the junction left unmatched. The CDR3 has 14 residues. Here the CDR3 DNA reads TGTGCCAGCAGGGCGACAGGGGGGCGAGAAAAACTGTTTTTT. It is translated as CASRATGGREKLFF.

The chain uses TRBV7-2 and TRBJ1-3, with 7 bases lining up with TRBD1. The CDR3 totals 15 residues. From germline, CDR1 is SGHTA and CDR2 FQGNSA. The trim removed 4 bases at V and 4 bases at J, leaving 7 bases unmatched. The CDR3: CASSSQTGKGNTIYF. The CDR3 DNA sequence: TGTGCCAGCAGCTCCCAGACAGGGAAGGGAAACACCATATATTTT.

V usage is TRBV5-4 and J usage is TRBJ2-3, with 11 bases that match TRBD2. Germline-derived CDR1 and CDR2 are SGHNT and YYREEE (reference sequence). The V segment lost 0 bases and the J segment 2 bases; nucleotides outside the gene matches: 8. CDR3 length equals 18 residues. This chain's CDR3 is CASSLAVAGGPFTDTQYF. DNA of the CDR3: TGTGCCAGCAGCTTGGCGGTAGCGGGGGGGCCTTTCACAGATACGCAGTATTTT.

J is TRBJ1-2 and V is TRBV19; 12 positions match TRBD1. Trimming cost V 6 bases and J 5 bases; bases outside gene matches: 4. Germline lookup yields CDR1 LNHDA and CDR2 SQIVND (reference sequence). CDR3 length: 14 amino acids. CDR3 sequence (DNA): TGTGCCAGTAGCGGGACAGGGGGCGGGTATGGCTACACCTTC. Translated: CASSGTGGGYGYTF.

The V gene is TRBV6-2 or TRBV6-3, the J gene TRBJ2-7; weak D call: TRBD2 (6 bases). Germline V gene lookup returns CDR1 MNHEY and CDR2 SVGEGT. This CDR3 has 14 amino acids. Trimming shortened V by 6 bases and J by 5 bases, and 17 bases separated the two germline ends. CDR3: CASSRSGGSHEQYF. In nucleotides, the CDR3 is TGTGCCAGCAGCCGATCTGGGGGGAGCCACGAGCAGTACTTC.

This sequence joins TRBV7-6 and TRBJ2-5, with TRBD2 identical over 9 bases. The ends lost 1 base at V and 4 bases at J; junction bases unmatched: 4. The V gene's germline CDR1 is SGHVS and CDR2 FNYEAQ. The CDR3 is 15 amino acids. CDR3 sequence reads: CASSLGLAGRETQYF. The CDR3 DNA follows: TGTGCCAGCAGCTTAGGGCTAGCGGGGCGAGAGACCCAGTACTTC.

The CDR3 reads CASSYTGDTEAFF. The CDR3, as DNA: TGTGCCAGCAGTTATACAGGGGACACTGAAGCTTTCTTT. The chain employs TRBV6-2 or TRBV6-3 and TRBJ1-1, with 7 bases aligning to TRBD1. The CDR3 covers 13 residues. Trimming cost V 3 bases and J 3 bases; bases outside gene matches: 1. Looked up from germline, CDR1 is MNHEY and CDR2 is SVGEGT.

The rearrangement links TRBV18 to TRBJ1-1, with TRBD1 identical over 10 bases. V shed 3 bases, J shed 7 bases, and the junction held 11 bases outside the gene matches. CDR3 length equals 16 residues. Germline loops: CDR1 KGHSH, CDR2 LQKENI. The CDR3 sequence: CASSPRPGQGWGEAFF. CDR3 in DNA: TGTGCCAGCTCACCGAGACCGGGACAGGGGTGGGGTGAAGCTTTCTTT.

The chain employs TRBV27 and TRBJ2-1, with 11 bases identical to TRBD2. In germline, CDR1 is MNHEY, CDR2 SMNVEV (reference sequence). J was trimmed by 4 bases and V by 4 bases; bases with no gene match: 3. The CDR3 contains 15 residues. CDR3 in DNA: TGTGCCAGCAGTTCTAGACTAGCGGGATACAATGAGCAGTTCTTC. Amino acid sequence: CASSSRLAGYNEQFF.